Below are 31 T cell receptor beta chains sequenced from a single sample in a study of blood T cell repertoires in COVID-19. TCRdb keeps only in-frame clones here, not all; method: immunoSEQ multiplex PCR. The sample yields 79,000 or so clones, around 87% seen once. The material sequenced was peripheral blood. These TCRs come from a human donor in a cohort sampled during active COVID-19.

The chain is built from TRBV11-2 and TRBJ2-5, with D possibly TRBD2 on 6 matching bases. Looked up from germline, CDR1 is SGHAT and CDR2 is FQNNGV. The V and J ends lost 5 bases and 5 bases respectively, with 24 bases between them. The length of the CDR3 is 17 residues. CDR3 coding DNA: TGTGCCAGCAGCGTTGGGGCTAGCCAGGCGGGGATGGAGACCCAGTACTTC. Translated: CASSVGASQAGMETQYF.

This chain connects TRBV28 to TRBJ2-5; 10 bases are shared with TRBD1. Trimming at V came to 8 bases and at J to 2 bases, leaving 5 bases not matched to a gene. Per the germline V gene, CDR1 is MDHEN and CDR2 is SYDVKM. The CDR3 loop spans 14 amino acids. The CDR3, as DNA: TGTGCCAGCGAGGGACAGGGGTATCAAGAGACCCAGTACTTC. It encodes CASEGQGYQETQYF.

The V gene is TRBV28, the J gene TRBJ2-7; D call uncertain. Germline V gene sequence: CDR1 MDHEN, CDR2 SYDVKM. Trimming left V 7 bases short and J 2 bases short, with 18 bases between. The CDR3 has 15 residues. The CDR3 region is CASTPSVGFPYEQYF. CDR3 DNA: TGTGCCAGCACCCCATCAGTGGGCTTCCCCTACGAGCAGTACTTC.

The rearrangement uses TRBV10-3 and TRBJ2-1; 8 bases line up with TRBD2. Per the germline V gene, CDR1 is ENHRY and CDR2 is SYGVKD. The CDR3 contains 18 residues. V shed 10 bases, J shed 2 bases, and the junction held 19 bases outside the gene matches. The CDR3 DNA reads TGTGCCACCTCTCGAACATCACTAGCGGCTGAGCCCTACAATGAGCAGTTCTTC. This gives the protein CATSRTSLAAEPYNEQFF.

This clone appeared a few times. This chain connects TRBV27 to TRBJ2-7, with TRBD2 identical over 10 bases. The CDR3 is made up of 15 amino acids. After removal of 6 bases from V and 7 bases from J, the junction contained 12 bases not matched to a gene. Germline V gene data show CDR1 as MNHEY and CDR2 as SMNVEV (reference sequence). CDR3 protein: CASSTTSGRLGEQYF. CDR3 sequence (DNA): TGTGCCAGCAGCACGACTAGCGGGCGATTGGGGGAGCAGTACTTC.

The chain recombines TRBV30 with TRBJ2-1, with 10 bases fitting TRBD2. The CDR3 loop spans 15 amino acids. Germline trimming cut 0 bases from V and 8 bases from J; bases unmatched to any gene: 7. Germline loops: CDR1 GTSNPN, CDR2 SVGIG (reference sequence). CDR3: CAWSVKAGGPDEQFF. The DNA for the CDR3 is TGTGCCTGGAGTGTAAAAGCGGGAGGGCCGGATGAGCAGTTCTTC.

This rearrangement joins TRBV11-3 to TRBJ2-1, with 9 bases matching TRBD2. The CDR3 has 15 residues. The V gene end was trimmed by 5 bases and the J gene end by 2 bases; junction bases not matched to a gene: 4. Germline values: CDR1 SGHNT, CDR2 YENEEA. For the CDR3, the DNA is TGTGCCAGCAGCCTGAGCGGGAGGCCCTACAATGAGCAGTTCTTC. Its protein is CASSLSGRPYNEQFF.

This chain links TRBV5-1 with TRBJ1-5; 9 bases agree with TRBD1. Germline CDR1 and CDR2: SGHRS and YFSETQ. After removal of 0 bases from V and 6 bases from J, the junction contained 4 bases not matched to a gene. The CDR3 has 15 amino acids. CDR3 DNA sequence: TGCGCCAGCAGCTTGGGGACAGGGGTGCGTCAGCCCCAGCATTTT. As protein: CASSLGTGVRQPQHF. Complete variable domain (other parts from reference TRBV5-1 and TRBJ1-5): KAGVTQTPRYLIKTRGQQVTLSCSPISGHRSVSWYQQTPGQGLQFLFEYFSETQRNKGNFPGRFSGRQFSNSRSEMNVSTLELGDSALYLCASSLGTGVRQPQHFGDGTRLSIL.

This clone was counted a single time. This sequence joins TRBV19 and TRBJ1-5, with D tentatively TRBD1 (6 bases). This CDR3 contains 16 residues. V dropped 3 bases and J dropped 5 bases, with 17 bases sitting between them. Germline CDR1 is LNHDA and CDR2 is SQIVND (reference sequence). Written as DNA, the CDR3 is TGTGCCAGTAGTATGTGGCCCGGGGACAAGGATCAGCCCCAGCATTTT. Its protein is CASSMWPGDKDQPQHF. Together with reference TRBV19 and TRBJ1-5, the CDR3 gives the full variable domain: DGGITQSPKYLFRKEGQNVTLSCEQNLNHDAMYWYRQDPGQGLRLIYYSQIVNDFQKGDIAEGYSVSREKKESFPLTVTSAQKNPTAFYLCASSMWPGDKDQPQHFGDGTRLSIL.

The V call is TRBV19, the J call TRBJ2-1, with TRBD2 matching over 8 bases. The CDR3 consists of 14 residues. Germline V lookup: CDR1 LNHDA, CDR2 SQIVND (reference sequence). With V trimmed by 7 bases and J by 9 bases, 11 bases remained unmatched. CDR3 residues: CASKRREGLGEQFF. CDR3 nucleotides: TGTGCCAGTAAAAGACGGGAGGGCCTAGGTGAGCAGTTCTTC.

V and J are TRBV11-1 and TRBJ2-7, with 9 bases matching TRBD2. V lost 8 bases to trimming and J lost 3 bases; unmatched junction nucleotides: 14. The CDR3 extends over 16 amino acids. Germline lookup yields CDR1 SGHAT and CDR2 FQDESV (reference sequence). CDR3 region: CASGPSGAGGLYEQYF. Written as DNA, the CDR3 is TGTGCCAGCGGCCCCTCAGGAGCGGGAGGTCTCTACGAGCAGTACTTC.

The gene calls are TRBV27 and TRBJ2-7, with 15 bases identical to TRBD2. The CDR3 is made up of 17 amino acids. CDR1 and CDR2 from the germline V gene are MNHEY and SMNVEV (reference sequence). With 5 bases clipped from V and 5 bases from J, the junction kept 10 bases outside the gene matches. The CDR3 DNA reads TGTGCCAGCAGTCGGGGGGGACTAGCGGGAGGTAAGAACGAGCAGTACTTC. This sequence encodes CASSRGGLAGGKNEQYF.

J is TRBJ1-4 and V is TRBV7-9; D gene uncertain. Between the trimmed V and J ends, which lost 6 bases and 8 bases, there was a span of 10 bases. CDR1 SEHNR and CDR2 FQNEAQ come from the germline V gene (reference sequence). The length of the CDR3 is 12 residues. CDR3 loop: CASRWFEEKLFF. CDR3 in DNA: TGTGCCAGCAGGTGGTTTGAGGAAAAACTGTTTTTT.

The V call is TRBV2, the J call TRBJ1-2; D is possibly TRBD1 (5 bases). CDR1 and CDR2 from the germline V gene are SNHLY and FYNNEI. The length of the CDR3 is 13 residues. The V end was cut by 1 base, the J end by 7 bases, with 10 bases between. CDR3 DNA: TGTGCCAGCAGTGAAGAGACAGTGGGTGGCTACACCTTC. It translates to CASSEETVGGYTF.

The chain's CDR3 is CASSSRTDSYNEQFF. CDR3 sequence (DNA): TGTGCCAGCAGCTCGCGGACAGATTCCTACAATGAGCAGTTCTTC. V gene TRBV14 combines with J gene TRBJ2-1, with a possible D match to TRBD1 (6 bases). Trimming left V 5 bases short and J 1 base short, with 12 bases between. The CDR3 runs 15 residues. Germline loops: CDR1 SGHDN, CDR2 FVKESK.

This chain uses TRBV27 with TRBJ2-7, with 10 positions matching TRBD1. CDR1 and CDR2 (germline): MNHEY, SMNVEV (reference sequence). V was pared by 2 bases and J by 4 bases, with 11 bases of the junction left unmatched. This CDR3 spans 17 amino acids. CDR3 in amino acids: CASSLGSAWTGGYEQYF. In DNA form, the CDR3 reads TGTGCCAGCAGTTTAGGGTCGGCTTGGACAGGGGGTTACGAGCAGTACTTC.

The CDR3 DNA follows: TGTGCCAGCAGTCCATTTTACAGGGGTTCGGGCAATGAGCAGTTCTTC. As protein: CASSPFYRGSGNEQFF. The chain carries TRBV27 and TRBJ2-1, with 7 bases matching TRBD1. This CDR3 is 16 amino acids long. CDR1 MNHEY and CDR2 SMNVEV come from the germline V gene (reference sequence). Trimming cost V 5 bases and J 6 bases; bases outside gene matches: 13.

The gene calls are TRBV7-3 and TRBJ2-2; a possible D gene is TRBD2 (5 bases). Germline lookup yields CDR1 SGHTA and CDR2 FQGTGA. V gave up 5 bases and J gave up 5 bases, with 9 bases separating them. This CDR3 is built from 13 residues. DNA for the CDR3: TGTGCCAGCAGCCCCCAGCGGACCGGGGAGCTGTTTTTT. It translates to CASSPQRTGELFF.

CDR3 sequence reads: CASYPDRPQRPDWGADNSPLHF. CDR3 coding DNA: TGTGCCAGTTACCCGGACAGGCCCCAGCGTCCCGACTGGGGTGCGGATAATTCACCCCTCCACTTT. J is TRBJ1-6 and V is TRBV3-1 (or the pseudogene TRBV3-2); 7 bases fit TRBD1. Germline lookup yields CDR1 LGHDT and CDR2 YNNKEL (reference sequence). V trimming: 9 bases; J trimming: 5 bases; junction bases outside the gene matches: 31. CDR3 length: 22 amino acids.

This clone was counted once. V is TRBV28 and J is TRBJ1-2, with 8 bases that match TRBD1. The trim removed 6 bases at V and 7 bases at J, leaving 13 bases unmatched. The length of the CDR3 is 15 residues. Germline assignment: CDR1 MDHEN and CDR2 SYDVKM. The CDR3 sequence is CASSLESGTGGGYTF. Here the CDR3 DNA reads TGTGCCAGCAGCCTCGAATCCGGGACAGGTGGTGGCTACACCTTC.

The V call is TRBV3-1 (or the pseudogene TRBV3-2), the J call TRBJ1-1, with 8 nucleotides matching TRBD1. The germline gives CDR1 LGHDT, CDR2 YNNKEL (reference sequence). V dropped 6 bases and J dropped 0; count of bases not matched to a gene: 3. The CDR3 is made up of 14 amino acids. The CDR3 nucleotides are TGTGCCAGCAGGAACAGGGGGTTGAACACTGAAGCTTTCTTT. Amino acid sequence: CASRNRGLNTEAFF.

The gene calls are TRBV6-1 and TRBJ2-7; D is perhaps TRBD2 (6 bases). The CDR3 totals 15 residues. The germline CDR1 and CDR2 sequences are MNHNS and SASEGT. V was cut by 1 base and J by 0 bases, with 10 bases left in between. The DNA for the CDR3 is TGTGCCAGCAGTGAAGTAGGAGCGGGCTCCTACGAGCAGTACTTC. Protein product: CASSEVGAGSYEQYF.

The chain employs TRBV27 and TRBJ2-2; maybe TRBD1 (5 bases). CDR3 length: 13 amino acids. V was shortened by 3 bases and J by 6 bases, with 8 bases between the two germline ends. Germline V gene sequence: CDR1 MNHEY, CDR2 SMNVEV (reference sequence). The CDR3 nucleotides read TGTGCCAGCAGTTTCAAGGGGCCCGGGGAGCTGTTTTTT. Translated, it gives CASSFKGPGELFF.

This chain's CDR3 is CASSLDNPASHGELFF. Here the CDR3 DNA reads TGTGCCAGCAGCTTAGATAATCCCGCGTCTCACGGGGAGCTGTTTTTT. The gene calls are TRBV11-3 and TRBJ2-2; D is uncertain. Germline V gene data show CDR1 as SGHNT and CDR2 as YENEEA. The length of the CDR3 is 16 residues. V gave up 0 bases and J gave up 7 bases, with 15 bases separating them.

The chain uses TRBV5-6 and TRBJ2-2, with TRBD2 matching 10 bases. V lost 1 base to trimming and J lost 8 bases; unmatched junction nucleotides: 2. Germline values: CDR1 SGHDT, CDR2 YYEEEE. There are 14 residues in the CDR3. The CDR3 DNA follows: TGTGCCAGCAGCTTGTCTAGCGGGAGAGGGGAGCTGTTTTTT. It encodes CASSLSSGRGELFF.

CDR3 in amino acids: CASTPRVSSGNTIYF. CDR3 DNA: TGTGCCAGCACCCCCCGCGTTAGCTCTGGAAACACCATATATTTT. The genes are TRBV7-9 and TRBJ1-3; unclear D gene. Germline V lookup: CDR1 SEHNR, CDR2 FQNEAQ (reference sequence). The CDR3 spans 15 residues. V lost 7 bases, J lost 0 bases, and 13 bases lay in between.

The chain combines TRBV1 with TRBJ1-1; TRBD1 is taken as the D call from the table, unchecked against the DNA. TRBV1 is reported as a pseudogene. This CDR3 is 16 amino acids long. The CDR3 DNA follows: TGCACCAGCAGCCATCATACCGGGACAGGCTACACTGAAGCTTTCTTT. Translated: CTSSHHTGTGYTEAFF.

The rearrangement joins TRBV5-6 to TRBJ1-3; 10 nucleotides line up with TRBD1. Germline trimming cut 1 base from V and 7 bases from J; bases unmatched to any gene: 8. In germline, CDR1 is SGHDT, CDR2 YYEEEE. The length of the CDR3 is 16 residues. In DNA, the CDR3 is TGTGCCAGCAGCTTGTACTCGGGACAGGGGCGGAACACCATATATTTT. Protein: CASSLYSGQGRNTIYF.

This clone was recorded only once. The V and J genes are TRBV27 and TRBJ2-4; 9 nucleotides agree with TRBD1. Germline V lookup: CDR1 MNHEY, CDR2 SMNVEV (reference sequence). The CDR3 spans 14 residues. The V segment lost 3 bases and the J segment 4 bases; nucleotides outside the gene matches: 1. CDR3 region: CASSFDRGKNIQYF. The CDR3 DNA sequence: TGTGCCAGCAGTTTCGACAGGGGGAAAAACATTCAGTACTTC.

V is TRBV18 and J is TRBJ2-5; no clear D. V dropped 0 bases and J dropped 1 base, with 3 bases sitting between them. This CDR3 has 13 residues. Germline lookup yields CDR1 KGHSH and CDR2 LQKENI. CDR3 region: CASSPPCQETQYF. The CDR3 DNA reads TGTGCCAGCTCACCACCCTGCCAAGAGACCCAGTACTTC.

Remarks on this clone: The same CDR3 also results from other DNA sequences found in this sample. This chain connects TRBV5-1 to TRBJ2-7; TRBD1 matches 7 bases. J lost 2 bases, V lost 3 bases, and 5 bases had no gene match. This CDR3 region has 14 residues. Germline values: CDR1 SGHRS, CDR2 YFSETQ. The CDR3 coding sequence is TGCGCCAGCAGCTCGACAGGGACGACCTACGAGCAGTACTTC. It specifies CASSSTGTTYEQYF.